The clone carrying this T cell receptor (beta chain) is deemed medium-sized. The antigen is unknown. V gave up 6 bases and J gave up 4 bases; unmatched junction bases: 11. Germline CDR1 and CDR2: KGHSH and LQKENI. This CDR3 spans 17 amino acids. This specimen comes from a study of T cell responses to AZD1222 COVID-19 vaccine. Points from the study as a whole: Targets within unmutated variant regions were reportedly found for nearly half of spike-specific TCRs. Regions 160-218 and 743-854 held dominance among vaccine-associated CD4 TCRs, which spanned spike.

Clones were read by immunoSEQ multiplex PCR, and TCRdb kept only the in-frame ones, dropping some. Among more than 85,000 clones, roughly 92% were seen once, and the ten largest hold over 2%. The TCR comes from an adult who received the AZD1222 COVID-19 vaccine. The chain employs TRBV18 and TRBJ2-2; 10 nucleotides agree with TRBD1. Here the sequenced sample was peripheral blood, taken 28 days after the second AZD1222 dose. CDR3 DNA sequence: TGTGCCAGCTCCCAACGACAGGGGGCATCGAGCACCGGGGAGCTGTTTTTT. It specifies CASSQRQGASSTGELFF.